Listed here are 22 T cell receptor beta chains from one sample, sequenced in a study of a mutant IDH1 vaccine in newly diagnosed glioma. The repertoire was sequenced with immunoSEQ multiplex PCR; TCRdb's copy has only in-frame clones and lacks some. The sample lists roughly 68,000 clones; 74% were seen once. These TCRs' antigens remain unknown. Time point denoted: week 35, safety follow-up. A single vaccine dose contained 300 ug of mutant IDH1 20-mer peptide, and topical imiquimod was used with it. The sequencing used PBMCs, collected from a glioma patient whose treatment included an IDH1 peptide vaccine. Receptors were obtained from a man over 45 with glioma.

The gene calls are TRBV7-9 and TRBJ2-5; tentatively, D is TRBD1 (6 bases). Germline V gene sequence: CDR1 SEHNR, CDR2 FQNEAQ (reference sequence). V lost 0 bases, J lost 5 bases, and 10 bases lay in between. CDR3 length: 14 amino acids. The CDR3 region is CASSLAHQGETQYF. Here the CDR3 DNA reads TGTGCCAGCAGCTTAGCGCACCAGGGGGAGACCCAGTACTTC.

The chain couples TRBV27 to TRBJ1-1; 8 nucleotides align to TRBD1. CDR3 length: 14 amino acids. The germline CDR1 and CDR2 sequences are MNHEY and SMNVEV (reference sequence). V lost 6 bases, J lost 4 bases, and 7 bases stayed unmatched. CDR3 coding DNA: TGTGCCAGCAGCCCAGGGGGCGGGAGCACTGAAGCTTTCTTT. Translating gives CASSPGGGSTEAFF.

This clone is categorized as medium-sized (0.01 to 0.1%). The chain recombines TRBV11-3 with TRBJ1-1; a possible D gene is TRBD1 (5 bases). Trimming cost V 5 bases and J 1 base, with 14 bases left between them. Germline-derived CDR1 and CDR2 are SGHNT and YENEEA. The CDR3 covers 15 residues. The CDR3 spells CASSAKIGQNTEAFF. For the CDR3, the DNA is TGTGCCAGCAGCGCCAAGATCGGACAGAACACTGAAGCTTTCTTT.

The chain joins TRBV6-1 to TRBJ1-4, with D possibly matching TRBD1 (6 bases). Germline V gene data show CDR1 as MNHNS and CDR2 as SASEGT. The ends were cut back, 7 bases at V and 1 base at J, with 7 bases in the middle. This CDR3 has 13 amino acids. The DNA of the CDR3 is TGTGCCAGCACGGACAGAACTAATGAAAAACTGTTTTTT. This codes for CASTDRTNEKLFF.

The chain recombines TRBV27 with TRBJ2-5, with D tentatively TRBD2 (5 bases). Germline V lookup: CDR1 MNHEY, CDR2 SMNVEV (reference sequence). V lost 5 bases and J 1 base, leaving 8 bases between the germline ends. CDR3 length: 13 amino acids. CDR3 sequence reads: CASSDYSQETQYF. CDR3 in DNA: TGTGCCAGCAGTGACTACAGCCAAGAGACCCAGTACTTC.

This chain connects TRBV6-5 to TRBJ1-1, with TRBD1 identical over 9 bases. Trimming cost V 6 bases and J 6 bases; bases outside gene matches: 11. Germline V gene lookup returns CDR1 MNHEY and CDR2 SVGAGI. The CDR3 has 15 residues. The CDR3 region is CASSSSGQGLSEAFF. In DNA form, the CDR3 reads TGTGCCAGCAGCTCTTCGGGACAGGGTCTCTCTGAAGCTTTCTTT.

The chain couples TRBV11-2 to TRBJ1-1, with a possible D match to TRBD1 (5 bases). This CDR3 has 15 residues. CDR1 SGHAT and CDR2 FQNNGV come from the germline V gene. V was trimmed by 6 bases and J by 7 bases, leaving 21 bases between them. The CDR3: CASSYLFGAFDEAFF. The CDR3 region has the DNA TGTGCCAGCAGTTACCTGTTCGGGGCATTCGATGAAGCTTTCTTT.

The chain combines TRBV11-2 with TRBJ1-2, with 9 bases aligning to TRBD1. The CDR3 consists of 15 residues. V lost 8 bases and J lost 8; bases outside the gene matches: 15. Germline V gene data show CDR1 as SGHAT and CDR2 as FQNNGV. CDR3 coding DNA: TGTGCCAGCTCCCGGTCCCCGACAGGGGGGGAAGGCTACACCTTC. It encodes CASSRSPTGGEGYTF. The complete variable domain, with remaining parts taken from reference TRBV11-2 and TRBJ1-2, reads EAGVAQSPRYKIIEKRQSVAFWCNPISGHATLYWYQQILGQGPKLLIQFQNNGVVDDSQLPKDRFSAERLKGVDSTLKIQPAKLEDSAVYLCASSRSPTGGEGYTFGSGTRLTVV.

The chain combines TRBV2 with TRBJ2-2, with D uncertain. Germline assignment: CDR1 SNHLY and CDR2 FYNNEI. Trimming shortened V by 7 bases and J by 9 bases, and 12 bases separated the two germline ends. This CDR3 is 12 amino acids long. CDR3 in DNA: TGTGCCAGCACCCGGGTGAGTCGGGAGCTGTTTTTT. It translates to CASTRVSRELFF.

This chain uses TRBV25-1 with TRBJ1-2; no firm D call. Germline V CDR1 and CDR2: MGHDK, SYGVNS. Trimming left V 5 bases short and J 5 bases short, with 12 bases between. This CDR3 is built from 13 residues. The CDR3 DNA reads as TGTGCCAGCAGTCCAAGTAGCCAGTATGGCTACACCTTC. This sequence encodes CASSPSSQYGYTF.

The J gene is TRBJ1-5, the V gene TRBV19; TRBD1 aligns across 9 bases. J lost 2 bases, V lost 2 bases, and 13 bases had no gene match. There are 19 residues in the CDR3. Germline V gene sequence: CDR1 LNHDA, CDR2 SQIVND (reference sequence). CDR3 DNA sequence: TGTGCCAGTAGTATAAGTGTCCATCCCCGGACAGGGGGCAATCAGCCCCAGCATTTT. This codes for CASSISVHPRTGGNQPQHF.

This chain links TRBV29-1 with TRBJ2-3, with D unclear. The CDR3 spans 12 residues. Germline V gene data show CDR1 as SQVTM and CDR2 as ANQGSEA. Trimming stripped 3 bases from V and 5 bases from J, with 9 bases between. The CDR3 protein is CSVDSDRDTQYF. The CDR3 nucleotides read TGCAGCGTTGACTCGGATCGAGATACGCAGTATTTT.

The chain links TRBV5-1 to TRBJ2-7; 9 bases fit TRBD2. Germline loops: CDR1 SGHRS, CDR2 YFSETQ. V dropped 4 bases and J dropped 5; count of bases not matched to a gene: 10. This CDR3 comprises 15 residues. CDR3 coding DNA: TGCGCCAGCAGCCGACGCGGGGGGGAAGGGGACGAGCAGTACTTC. The encoded protein is CASSRRGGEGDEQYF.

This CDR3 reads CASSDSRTAEAFF. CDR3 nucleotide sequence: TGTGCCAGCAGTGACTCGAGGACAGCGGAAGCTTTCTTT. The chain recombines TRBV6-4 with TRBJ1-1; TRBD1 might be the D (6 bases). The germline V gene encodes CDR1 MRHNA and CDR2 SNTAGT. The CDR3 has 13 amino acids. Trimming stripped 0 bases from V and 8 bases from J, with 10 bases between.

This sequence joins TRBV7-2 and TRBJ1-1; D not resolved. Germline CDR1 SGHTA, CDR2 FQGNSA. V lost 6 bases, J lost 2 bases, and 7 bases lay in between. The CDR3 runs to 12 residues. CDR3 nucleotide sequence: TGTGCCAGCAGTTATGTTAACACTGAAGCTTTCTTT. This gives the protein CASSYVNTEAFF. The variable domain in full, with the rest retrieved from reference TRBV7-2 and TRBJ1-1, is GAGVSQSPSNKVTEKGKDVELRCDPISGHTALYWYRQSLGQGLEFLIYFQGNSAPDKSGLPSDRFSAERTGGSVSTLTIQRTQQEDSAVYLCASSYVNTEAFFGQGTRLTVV.

The V gene is TRBV10-3, the J gene TRBJ1-1; D is possibly TRBD1 (5 bases). The CDR3 totals 16 residues. Germline V lookup: CDR1 ENHRY, CDR2 SYGVKD. V was cut by 3 bases and J by 5 bases, with 19 bases left in between. The CDR3 region has the DNA TGTGCCATCAGTGACCCCCGTGGGGCAAGGGAGACTGAAGCTTTCTTT. This codes for CAISDPRGARETEAFF.

The chain employs TRBV25-1 and TRBJ1-2; TRBD1 matches at 8 bases. Germline CDR1 and CDR2: MGHDK and SYGVNS. CDR3 length: 14 residues. V dropped 4 bases and J dropped 5; count of bases not matched to a gene: 6. The CDR3 sequence is CASSGYGTGYGYTF. The CDR3, as DNA: TGTGCCAGCAGTGGATACGGGACAGGATATGGCTACACCTTC.

This clone turned up a few times. This CDR3 reads CSAPGQGDTEAFF. Here the CDR3 DNA reads TGCAGCGCCCCGGGACAGGGAGACACTGAAGCTTTCTTT. The gene calls are TRBV29-1 and TRBJ1-1; 9 bases line up with TRBD1. Per germline, CDR1 SQVTM and CDR2 ANQGSEA. V shed 7 bases and J 3 bases; nucleotides not matched to a gene: 6. This CDR3 has 13 amino acids.

This sequence joins TRBV2 and TRBJ2-3, with 8 nucleotides matching TRBD2. Germline V gives CDR1 SNHLY, CDR2 FYNNEI. Trimming removed 7 bases from V and 2 bases from J; junction bases left unmatched: 8. The CDR3 loop spans 15 amino acids. The chain's CDR3 is CASTQPGGNTDTQYF. Written as DNA, the CDR3 is TGTGCCAGCACCCAGCCGGGGGGGAACACAGATACGCAGTATTTT.

The chain joins TRBV19 to TRBJ2-7, with TRBD1 as a possible D gene (5 bases). The V end was cut by 0 bases, the J end by 5 bases, with 17 bases between. This CDR3 contains 16 residues. CDR1 is LNHDA and CDR2 is SQIVND in the germline V gene (reference sequence). The chain's CDR3 is CASSIDPKGREDEQYF. CDR3 DNA sequence: TGTGCCAGTAGTATAGATCCAAAGGGCAGGGAAGACGAGCAGTACTTC.

The CDR3 here is CASTKGTGNTIYF. In DNA form, the CDR3 reads TGTGCCAGCACCAAGGGGACTGGAAACACCATATATTTT. The V and J genes are TRBV6-6 and TRBJ1-3, with a weak D call TRBD1 (5 bases). The CDR3 contains 13 residues. The germline gives CDR1 MNHNY, CDR2 SVGAGI (reference sequence). Trimming stripped 7 bases from V and 2 bases from J, with 9 bases between.

This clone appeared a single time. The V and J genes are TRBV7-2 and TRBJ2-5; possibly TRBD1 for D (5 bases). There are 15 residues in the CDR3. Trimming stripped 5 bases from V and 5 bases from J, with 18 bases between. The germline V gene has CDR1 SGHTA and CDR2 FQGNSA. As DNA, the CDR3 is TGTGCCAGCAGCCAAAGGGGTACTTCCCAGGAGACCCAGTACTTC. It codes for CASSQRGTSQETQYF.